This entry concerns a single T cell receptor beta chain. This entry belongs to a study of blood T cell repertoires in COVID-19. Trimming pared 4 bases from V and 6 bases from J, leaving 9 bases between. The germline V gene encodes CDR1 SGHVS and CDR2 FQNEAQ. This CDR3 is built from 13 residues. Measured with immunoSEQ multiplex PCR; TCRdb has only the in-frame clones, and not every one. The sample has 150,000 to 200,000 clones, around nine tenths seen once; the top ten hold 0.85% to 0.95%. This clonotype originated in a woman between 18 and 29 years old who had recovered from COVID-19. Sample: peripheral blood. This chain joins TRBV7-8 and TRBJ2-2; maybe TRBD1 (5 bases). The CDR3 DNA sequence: TGTGCCAGCAGCTCCTGGGGCTCCGGGGAGCTGTTTTTT. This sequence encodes CASSSWGSGELFF.